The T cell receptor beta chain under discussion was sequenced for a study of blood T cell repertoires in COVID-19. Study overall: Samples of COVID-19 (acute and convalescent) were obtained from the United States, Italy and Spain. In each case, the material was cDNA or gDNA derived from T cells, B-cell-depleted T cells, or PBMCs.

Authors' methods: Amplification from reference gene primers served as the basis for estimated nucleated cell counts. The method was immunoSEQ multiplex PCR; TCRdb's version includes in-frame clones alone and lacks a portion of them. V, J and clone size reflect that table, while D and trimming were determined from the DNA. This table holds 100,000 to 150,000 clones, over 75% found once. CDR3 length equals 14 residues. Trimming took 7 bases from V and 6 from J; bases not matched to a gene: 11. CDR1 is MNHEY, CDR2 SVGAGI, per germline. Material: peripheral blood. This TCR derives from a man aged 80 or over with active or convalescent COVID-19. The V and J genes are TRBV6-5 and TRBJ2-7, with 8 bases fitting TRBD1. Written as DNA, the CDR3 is TGTGCCAGCAAAGGACAGGGCCCTTCTACCGAGCAGTACTTC. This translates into CASKGQGPSTEQYF.